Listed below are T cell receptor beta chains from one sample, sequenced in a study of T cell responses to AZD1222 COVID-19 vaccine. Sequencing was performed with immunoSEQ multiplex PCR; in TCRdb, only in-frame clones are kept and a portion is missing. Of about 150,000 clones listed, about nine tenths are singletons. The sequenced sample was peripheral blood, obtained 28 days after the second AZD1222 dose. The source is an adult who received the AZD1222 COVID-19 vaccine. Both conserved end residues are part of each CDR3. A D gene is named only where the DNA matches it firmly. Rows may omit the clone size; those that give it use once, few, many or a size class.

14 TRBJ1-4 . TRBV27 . CASSFASKNEKLFF TGTGCCAGCAGTTTCGCCTCTAAAAATGAAAAACTGTTTTTT
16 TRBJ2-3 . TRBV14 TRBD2 CASSQRSGNPTDTQYF TGTGCCAGCAGCCAAAGAAGCGGGAACCCCACAGATACGCAGTATTTT
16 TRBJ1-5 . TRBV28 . CASSLGGRVSNQPQHF TGTGCCAGCAGTTTGGGGGGGCGCGTAAGCAATCAGCCCCAGCATTTT
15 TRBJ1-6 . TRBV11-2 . CASSLESSYNSPLHF TGTGCCAGCAGCTTAGAAAGCTCCTATAATTCACCCCTCCACTTT
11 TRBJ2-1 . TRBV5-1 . CASSTREAQFF TGCGCCAGCAGCACGAGGGAGGCGCAGTTCTTC
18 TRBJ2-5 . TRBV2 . CASDVFFRGARTQETQYF TGTGCCAGCGACGTCTTTTTCCGGGGGGCTAGGACCCAAGAGACCCAGTACTTC
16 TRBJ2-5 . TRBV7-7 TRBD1 CASSLGTGVVQETQYF TGTGCTAGCAGCTTAGGGACAGGGGTGGTCCAAGAGACCCAGTACTTC
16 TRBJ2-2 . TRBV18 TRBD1 CASSEGTGEKTGELFF TGTGCCAGCTCAGAAGGGACAGGGGAGAAGACCGGGGAGCTGTTTTTT
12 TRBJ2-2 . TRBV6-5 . CASRVNTGELFF TGTGCCAGCAGGGTGAACACCGGGGAGCTGTTTTTT
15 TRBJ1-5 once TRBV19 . CASSRKGQPNQPQHF TGTGCCAGTAGTAGAAAAGGACAGCCCAATCAGCCCCAGCATTTT
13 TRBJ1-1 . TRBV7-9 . CASSLERGTEAFF TGTGCCAGCAGCTTAGAACGGGGCACTGAAGCTTTCTTT
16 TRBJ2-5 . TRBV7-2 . CASSFSPDGGRKTQYF TGTGCCAGCAGCTTCAGCCCTGACGGAGGCAGGAAGACCCAGTACTTC
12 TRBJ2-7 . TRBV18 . CASSPSEGEQYF TGTGCCAGCTCACCTTCAGAAGGCGAGCAGTACTTC
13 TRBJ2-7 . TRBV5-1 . CASSSQGPYEQYF TGCGCCAGCAGCTCACAAGGGCCCTACGAGCAGTACTTC
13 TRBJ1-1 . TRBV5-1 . CASSLDGTTEAFF TGCGCCAGCAGCTTGGACGGAACCACTGAAGCTTTCTTT